This entry concerns a single T cell receptor beta chain. Its antigen is not known. The entry originates in a study of cytomegalovirus exposure and HLA in healthy donors. General study points: A later analysis reportedly found that, within productive TCRs, an Asian-associated ancestry cluster had fewer N-insertions than the mean observed across the roughly 670 donors.

The primer mix had 60 Vbeta and 13 Jbeta primers. Sequenced by immunoSEQ multiplex PCR; TCRdb stores in-frame clones only, minus some. Of 150,000 to 200,000 clones listed, roughly 85% were seen once; the top ten hold about 2.5%. The ends were cut back, 2 bases at V and 1 base at J, with 12 bases in the middle. The CDR3 is 16 residues long. This chain joins TRBV23-1 and TRBJ1-3; D not resolved. TRBV23-1 qualifies as an ORF whose function is uncertain. Input material: PBMCs. The clonotype originates from a woman aged 45 to 65 in good health and CMV-seronegative. In DNA, the CDR3 is TGCGCCAGCAGTCAAGGAGGGCCCGGTTCTGGAAACACCATATATTTT. Residues: CASSQGGPGSGNTIYF.